Below are 28 T cell receptor beta chains sequenced from a single sample in a study of blood T cell repertoires in COVID-19. Sequencing used immunoSEQ multiplex PCR; TCRdb keeps in-frame clones, though not all of them. The data contain about 59,000 clones, almost 80% of them seen just once; the ten biggest clones take up approximately 3%. Sample: peripheral blood. These receptors were collected from a man in his fifties or sixties with acute or convalescent COVID-19.

This clone was recorded a few times. The chain uses TRBV2 and TRBJ1-2; D might be TRBD1 (5 bases). The V and J ends lost 4 bases and 6 bases respectively, with 12 bases between them. CDR3 length: 13 residues. CDR1 is SNHLY, CDR2 FYNNEI, per germline. The CDR3 DNA sequence: TGTGCCAGCAGTGCTGGAGGGGCGGATGGCTACACCTTC. Protein: CASSAGGADGYTF. The whole variable domain, filled in from reference TRBV2 and TRBJ1-2, reads EPEVTQTPSHQVTQMGQEVILRCVPISNHLYFYWYRQILGQKVEFLVSFYNNEISEKSEIFDDQFSVERPDGSNFTLKIRSTKLEDSAMYFCASSAGGADGYTFGSGTRLTVV.

A note on this clone: Other DNA sequences of this sample code for an identical CDR3. This sequence joins TRBV5-1 and TRBJ1-1; D uncertain. This CDR3 is built from 13 residues. From germline, CDR1 is SGHRS and CDR2 YFSETQ. Trimming took off 2 bases at V and 3 bases at J, with 8 bases between the two ends. CDR3 sequence reads: CASSLKLDTEAFF. The CDR3 DNA is TGCGCCAGCAGCTTAAAACTTGACACTGAAGCTTTCTTT.

The V gene is TRBV14, the J gene TRBJ2-3; D gene unclear. Per the germline V gene, CDR1 is SGHDN and CDR2 is FVKESK. The CDR3 consists of 16 residues. Trimming stripped 1 base from V and 0 bases from J, with 11 bases between. The CDR3 bases are TGTGCCAGCAGCCAAGGTGTATTCCCTAGCACAGATACGCAGTATTTT. Its translation: CASSQGVFPSTDTQYF.

The rearrangement links TRBV5-1 to TRBJ1-1; 7 nucleotides match TRBD1. Looked up from germline, CDR1 is SGHRS and CDR2 is YFSETQ. V was clipped by 3 bases and J by 1 base; unmatched bases: 3. The CDR3 runs 14 residues. DNA for the CDR3: TGCGCCAGCAGCTCCGGACAGGAGAACACTGAAGCTTTCTTT. It translates to CASSSGQENTEAFF.

In DNA form, the CDR3 reads TGTGCCACCAGCAGAGCGAGGGTTACTGCCGGGGAGCTGTTTTTT. It encodes CATSRARVTAGELFF. This chain uses TRBV15 with TRBJ2-2, with a weak D call TRBD2 (5 bases). The CDR3 extends over 15 amino acids. Germline values: CDR1 LNHNV, CDR2 YYDKDF (reference sequence). V lost 1 base and J 6 bases, leaving 12 bases between the germline ends.

The CDR3 nucleotides are TGTGCCAGCGCGAGCGGGGGGGCAGGGGAGCAGTACTTC. Protein product: CASASGGAGEQYF. The V gene is TRBV6-5, the J gene TRBJ2-7; 10 positions match TRBD2. The CDR3 sequence is 13 residues long. The junction had 8 bases not matched to a gene; V was cut back by 8 bases and J by 7 bases. Germline lookup yields CDR1 MNHEY and CDR2 SVGAGI.

The rearrangement joins TRBV7-2 to TRBJ2-7; 10 nucleotides align to TRBD1. Germline CDR1 SGHTA, CDR2 FQGNSA. Trimming removed 4 bases from V and 2 bases from J; junction bases left unmatched: 5. CDR3 length: 15 residues. In DNA, the CDR3 is TGTGCCAGCAGCTCAATAGACAGGGGGCCCTACGAGCAGTACTTC. This codes for CASSSIDRGPYEQYF.

The chain has TRBV5-1 and TRBJ2-3; D not resolved. CDR1 is SGHRS and CDR2 is YFSETQ in the germline V gene. Trimming pared 0 bases from V and 2 bases from J, leaving 10 bases between. This CDR3 has 15 amino acids. CDR3 in amino acids: CASSLAQASTDTQYF. The CDR3 DNA sequence: TGCGCCAGCAGCTTGGCGCAGGCGTCCACAGATACGCAGTATTTT. The full variable domain, rest sourced from reference TRBV5-1 and TRBJ2-3, is KAGVTQTPRYLIKTRGQQVTLSCSPISGHRSVSWYQQTPGQGLQFLFEYFSETQRNKGNFPGRFSGRQFSNSRSEMNVSTLELGDSALYLCASSLAQASTDTQYFGPGTRLTVL.

This clone was counted only a few times. CDR3 region: CASSFTGGLGYTF. CDR3 nucleotides: TGTGCCAGCAGCTTTACAGGGGGCCTTGGCTACACCTTC. The genes are TRBV11-2 and TRBJ1-2; 9 positions match TRBD1. V was pared by 3 bases and J by 7 bases, with 3 bases of the junction left unmatched. CDR3 length: 13 residues. Germline V gene data show CDR1 as SGHAT and CDR2 as FQNNGV.

The chain employs TRBV7-3 and TRBJ1-1; tentatively, D is TRBD1 (6 bases). Deletions cut 5 bases from V and 2 bases from J, with 9 bases between. CDR3 size: 13 residues. Per the germline V gene, CDR1 is SGHTA and CDR2 is FQGTGA. The chain's CDR3 is CASSPQGNTEAFF. The CDR3 DNA reads as TGTGCCAGCAGCCCACAGGGAAACACTGAAGCTTTCTTT.

The rearrangement joins TRBV10-3 to TRBJ1-5; D is uncertain. Trimming took 5 bases from V and 10 from J, leaving 12 bases between them. This CDR3 is 12 amino acids long. Germline CDR1 and CDR2: ENHRY and SYGVKD. The CDR3 here is CAISSLDSPQHF. CDR3 sequence (DNA): TGTGCCATCAGTTCGTTGGACTCACCCCAGCATTTT.

The count of this clone is one. The chain employs TRBV18 and TRBJ1-3, with no clear D. The CDR3 consists of 15 residues. Germline CDR1 and CDR2: KGHSH and LQKENI. Trimming stripped 3 bases from V and 0 bases from J, with 9 bases between. CDR3 sequence: CASSPEGGSGNTIYF. CDR3 sequence (DNA): TGTGCCAGCTCACCCGAGGGTGGCTCTGGAAACACCATATATTTT.

The chain is built from TRBV4-2 and TRBJ2-1, with D unresolved. The CDR3 totals 16 residues. Per germline, CDR1 LGHNA and CDR2 YNFKEQ. V was trimmed by 0 bases and J by 6 bases, leaving 15 bases between them. The CDR3 loop is CASSQDLDVSVNEQFF. In DNA form, the CDR3 reads TGTGCCAGCAGCCAAGATCTAGACGTCTCAGTCAATGAGCAGTTCTTC.

This chain joins TRBV7-3 and TRBJ2-1; maybe TRBD2 (7 bases). The V and J ends lost 1 base and 2 bases respectively, with 9 bases between them. Germline V gene data show CDR1 as SGHTA and CDR2 as FQGTGA. The CDR3 extends over 15 amino acids. For the CDR3, the DNA is TGTGCCAGCAGCTTAATAGGGGGGGCCTACAATGAGCAGTTCTTC. This encodes CASSLIGGAYNEQFF.

The V and J genes are TRBV24-1 and TRBJ2-3; no clear D gene. There are 14 residues in the CDR3. V was trimmed by 0 bases and J by 5 bases, leaving 8 bases between them. Germline V CDR1 and CDR2: KGHDR, SFDVKD. CDR3: CATSDLNPLDTQYF. CDR3 nucleotides: TGTGCCACCAGTGATTTGAATCCTTTAGATACGCAGTATTTT.

The gene calls are TRBV18 and TRBJ1-4; 9 positions match TRBD1. Germline trimming cut 3 bases from V and 7 bases from J; bases unmatched to any gene: 6. This CDR3 has 15 residues. The germline CDR1 and CDR2 sequences are KGHSH and LQKENI. DNA for the CDR3: TGTGCCAGCTCACCGATGGGACAGGGAGGTGAAAAACTGTTTTTT. Its translation is CASSPMGQGGEKLFF.

V usage is TRBV29-1 and J usage is TRBJ1-2; 9 bases line up with TRBD1. Germline V gene lookup returns CDR1 SQVTM and CDR2 ANQGSEA. V lost 4 bases and J lost 0; bases outside the gene matches: 15. The CDR3 consists of 18 residues. CDR3 nucleotide sequence: TGCAGCGTTGGGCCCTTAATCCGGGACAGGGTGGCTAACTATGGCTACACCTTC. Its translation is CSVGPLIRDRVANYGYTF.

The chain is built from TRBV11-1 and TRBJ1-1; 7 bases fit TRBD1. The germline V gene encodes CDR1 SGHAT and CDR2 FQDESV (reference sequence). CDR3 length: 15 residues. Unmatched junction bases numbered 9, after V lost 5 bases and J lost 3 bases. The chain's CDR3 is CASSHPNRGDTEAFF. In nucleotides, the CDR3 is TGTGCCAGCAGCCATCCGAACAGGGGCGACACTGAAGCTTTCTTT.

The chain recombines TRBV18 with TRBJ1-1; TRBD1 agrees at 9 bases. Germline trimming cut 3 bases from V and 1 base from J; bases unmatched to any gene: 3. The CDR3 is 15 residues long. CDR1 and CDR2 (germline): KGHSH, LQKENI. The CDR3, as DNA: TGTGCCAGCTCACCGTGGACAGGGGCGAACACTGAAGCTTTCTTT. Its protein is CASSPWTGANTEAFF.

The V gene is TRBV6-1, the J gene TRBJ1-6; no reliable D call. The CDR3 extends over 14 amino acids. Germline assignment: CDR1 MNHNS and CDR2 SASEGT. Trimming shortened V by 4 bases and J by 2 bases, and 6 bases separated the two germline ends. DNA for the CDR3: TGTGCCAGCAGTGCGGTTGCCTATAATTCACCCCTCCACTTT. Protein sequence: CASSAVAYNSPLHF.

The sample holds one count of this clone. The chain recombines TRBV5-6 with TRBJ1-2; 7 bases map to TRBD1. The V gene end was trimmed by 4 bases and the J gene end by 3 bases; junction bases not matched to a gene: 12. This CDR3 spans 16 amino acids. Germline CDR1 reads SGHDT; CDR2 reads YYEEEE. This CDR3 reads CASSLSLDRSYYGYTF. CDR3 coding DNA: TGTGCCAGCAGCCTTTCTCTGGACAGGTCATACTATGGCTACACCTTC.

This clone was seen a single time. The chain joins TRBV12-3 or TRBV12-4 to TRBJ2-5, with TRBD1 as a possible D gene (5 bases). Trimming shortened V by 3 bases and J by 2 bases, and 7 bases separated the two germline ends. The CDR3 is made up of 13 amino acids. The CDR3 sequence: CASSLRQQETQYF. CDR3 in DNA: TGTGCCAGCAGTTTGCGACAGCAAGAGACCCAGTACTTC.

The rearrangement uses TRBV6-5 and TRBJ2-3; the D gene is possibly TRBD1 (5 bases). The CDR3 totals 14 residues. CDR1 is MNHEY and CDR2 is SVGAGI in the germline V gene. Trimming stripped 3 bases from V and 3 bases from J, with 10 bases between. The CDR3 loop reads CASSYRSGTDTQYF. The CDR3, as DNA: TGTGCCAGCAGTTATCGTTCAGGGACAGATACGCAGTATTTT.

V is TRBV9 and J is TRBJ1-2; D is ambiguous. V dropped 4 bases and J dropped 0 bases, with 10 bases sitting between them. Germline CDR1 reads SGDLS; CDR2 reads YYNGEE. The CDR3 contains 14 residues. The CDR3 spells CASSSSPTNYGYTF. Written as DNA, the CDR3 is TGTGCCAGCAGCTCCTCACCTACTAACTATGGCTACACCTTC.

The chain couples TRBV7-8 to TRBJ1-2; TRBD1 aligns across 8 bases. The CDR3 spans 14 residues. Germline values: CDR1 SGHVS, CDR2 FQNEAQ. V lost 0 bases, J lost 6 bases, and 3 bases stayed unmatched. The CDR3 nucleotides are TGTGCCAGCAGCTTAGCGGACAGGGTAAATGGCTACACCTTC. Amino acids: CASSLADRVNGYTF.

This clone was detected many times. This chain joins TRBV19 and TRBJ2-5; TRBD1 might be the D (6 bases). This CDR3 comprises 13 residues. Germline-derived CDR1 and CDR2 are LNHDA and SQIVND (reference sequence). V dropped 8 bases and J dropped 5 bases, with 15 bases sitting between them. The CDR3 is CASRRGNGETQYF. CDR3 bases: TGTGCCAGTCGCAGGGGAAACGGTGAGACCCAGTACTTC.

This sequence joins TRBV29-1 and TRBJ1-1; a possible D gene is TRBD1 (6 bases). This CDR3 has 13 residues. The germline V gene encodes CDR1 SQVTM and CDR2 ANQGSEA. The V and J ends lost 7 bases and 5 bases respectively, with 17 bases between them. CDR3 amino acids: CSAGGGLGTEAFF. In DNA form, the CDR3 reads TGCAGCGCCGGGGGGGGCCTAGGGACTGAAGCTTTCTTT.

This clone was seen more than once but under ten times. V usage is TRBV18 and J usage is TRBJ1-6; 8 positions match TRBD1. The V and J ends lost 4 bases and 9 bases, in that order; junction bases with no gene match: 8. Germline V gene data show CDR1 as KGHSH and CDR2 as LQKENI. This CDR3 region has 15 residues. The DNA of the CDR3 is TGTGCCAGCTCACTCGGACAGGGCACTCCTTCACCCCTCCACTTT. Translation: CASSLGQGTPSPLHF.